These 28 T cell receptor beta chains were sequenced from one sample in a study of T cell responses to AZD1222 COVID-19 vaccine. Profiling relied on immunoSEQ multiplex PCR, and the TCRdb table lists in-frame clones only, not all of them. The data contain 150,000 to 200,000 clones, roughly 92% of them singletons. The sequencing here drew on peripheral blood, taken 28 days after the second AZD1222 dose. These receptors originate from an adult who received the AZD1222 COVID-19 vaccine.

This clone was counted between two and nine times. V gene TRBV28 combines with J gene TRBJ1-5; possibly TRBD1 for D (5 bases). V lost 2 bases and J lost 0, with 11 bases in between. Germline lookup yields CDR1 MDHEN and CDR2 SYDVKM. The CDR3 spans 16 residues. CDR3 region: CASSLNRLYSNQPQHF. The CDR3 bases are TGTGCCAGCAGTTTAAACAGGCTATATAGCAATCAGCCCCAGCATTTT.

CDR3 sequence reads: CASSAYEQYF. The DNA for the CDR3 is TGTGCCAGCAGTGCTTACGAGCAGTACTTC. The V call is TRBV2, the J call TRBJ2-7; D is unclear. The CDR3 has 10 residues. V shed 4 bases and J shed 4 bases, with 2 bases lying between them. CDR1 and CDR2 from the germline V gene are SNHLY and FYNNEI.

This chain uses TRBV28 with TRBJ1-5; a weak D match, TRBD1 (6 bases). V lost 5 bases to trimming and J lost 6 bases, with 14 bases between them. This CDR3 is built from 14 residues. From germline, CDR1 is MDHEN and CDR2 SYDVKM. CDR3 nucleotides: TGTGCCAGCAGTACCCGGACAGAAGGTCAGCCCCAGCATTTT. Residues: CASSTRTEGQPQHF. The full variable domain, its missing parts supplied by reference TRBV28 and TRBJ1-5, is DVKVTQSSRYLVKRTGEKVFLECVQDMDHENMFWYRQDPGLGLRLIYFSYDVKMKEKGDIPEGYSVSREKKERFSLILESASTNQTSMYLCASSTRTEGQPQHFGDGTRLSIL.

The V gene is TRBV7-9, the J gene TRBJ1-4, with unresolved D. The CDR3 runs 14 residues. V lost 2 bases to trimming and J lost 15 bases, with 19 bases between them. From germline, CDR1 is SEHNR and CDR2 FQNEAQ (reference sequence). In nucleotides, the CDR3 is TGTGCCAGCAGCTTACCTCAAAGGACCATCAAGGTGTTTTTT. Amino acid sequence: CASSLPQRTIKVFF.

The chain links TRBV27 to TRBJ2-5; 9 nucleotides agree with TRBD2. The CDR3 is 16 amino acids. Germline assignment: CDR1 MNHEY and CDR2 SMNVEV (reference sequence). The ends lost 2 bases at V and 4 bases at J; junction bases unmatched: 8. In DNA form, the CDR3 reads TGTGCCAGCAGTTTACGCGGGAGGGCAACCCCAGAGACCCAGTACTTC. Translating gives CASSLRGRATPETQYF.

CDR3 residues: CASSVATDTQYF. Written as DNA, the CDR3 is TGTGCCAGCAGCGTAGCCACAGATACGCAGTATTTT. The gene calls are TRBV9 and TRBJ2-3; D remains unclear. The CDR3 contains 12 residues. Trimming took 0 bases from V and 2 from J, leaving 1 base between them. CDR1 and CDR2 (germline): SGDLS, YYNGEE.

The chain uses TRBV19 and TRBJ1-4, with D unclear. This CDR3 contains 12 residues. From germline, CDR1 is LNHDA and CDR2 SQIVND (reference sequence). Trimming took off 5 bases at V and 13 bases at J, with 14 bases between the two ends. The CDR3 loop is CASSEIGPRLFF. The CDR3 DNA reads as TGTGCCAGTAGTGAGATTGGCCCGAGACTGTTTTTT.

V gene TRBV5-1 combines with J gene TRBJ2-7, with 11 positions matching TRBD2. Germline V CDR1 and CDR2: SGHRS, YFSETQ. The V and J ends lost 2 bases and 4 bases, in that order; junction bases with no gene match: 5. This CDR3 region has 15 residues. CDR3 nucleotide sequence: TGCGCCAGCAGCTTCCTAGCGGGAGGATCATACGAGCAGTACTTC. Amino acid sequence: CASSFLAGGSYEQYF. Full variable domain (rest looked up from reference TRBV5-1 and TRBJ2-7): KAGVTQTPRYLIKTRGQQVTLSCSPISGHRSVSWYQQTPGQGLQFLFEYFSETQRNKGNFPGRFSGRQFSNSRSEMNVSTLELGDSALYLCASSFLAGGSYEQYFGPGTRLTVT.

V and J are TRBV7-3 and TRBJ2-2; a weak D match, TRBD2 (5 bases). Per germline, CDR1 SGHTA and CDR2 FQGTGA. Between the trimmed V and J ends, which lost 6 bases and 1 base, there was a span of 12 bases. CDR3 length equals 15 residues. The DNA of the CDR3 is TGTGCCAGCAGAGGCGGGCGGGTGAACACCGGGGAGCTGTTTTTT. It codes for CASRGGRVNTGELFF.

CDR3 coding DNA: TGTGCCAGCAGCTTCGGGGGAGGTGGAGATACGCAGTATTTT. Translating it yields CASSFGGGGDTQYF. The chain joins TRBV13 to TRBJ2-3; a weak D match, TRBD2 (6 bases). Trimming pared 3 bases from V and 5 bases from J, leaving 12 bases between. The CDR3 extends over 14 amino acids. Germline loops: CDR1 PRHDT, CDR2 FYEKMQ (reference sequence).

V is TRBV18 and J is TRBJ1-1; TRBD1 might be the D (5 bases). Germline values: CDR1 KGHSH, CDR2 LQKENI. CDR3 length equals 14 residues. Trimming pared 3 bases from V and 5 bases from J, leaving 13 bases between. CDR3 nucleotide sequence: TGTGCCAGCTCACCGTTTCAGGGAGATACTGAAGCTTTCTTT. It codes for CASSPFQGDTEAFF.

This rearrangement joins TRBV19 to TRBJ1-2, with 7 positions matching TRBD1. Germline V CDR1 and CDR2: LNHDA, SQIVND (reference sequence). The trim removed 4 bases at V and 2 bases at J, leaving 7 bases unmatched. The CDR3 totals 15 residues. The CDR3 sequence is CASSRSAGGNYGYTF. DNA of the CDR3: TGTGCCAGTAGTAGATCGGCAGGGGGAAACTATGGCTACACCTTC.

This CDR3 reads CASSPTSGGGNEQFF. Written as DNA, the CDR3 is TGCGCCAGCAGCCCGACTAGCGGAGGGGGTAATGAGCAGTTCTTC. This sequence joins TRBV10-2 and TRBJ2-1, with 9 bases aligning to TRBD2. Per germline, CDR1 WSHSY and CDR2 SAAADI. V dropped 6 bases and J dropped 7; count of bases not matched to a gene: 10. There are 15 residues in the CDR3.

This clone was picked up a small number of times. This chain connects TRBV19 to TRBJ1-5, with D unresolved. Trimming pared 6 bases from V and 5 bases from J, leaving 11 bases between. Germline loops: CDR1 LNHDA, CDR2 SQIVND (reference sequence). This CDR3 has 13 amino acids. CDR3 DNA sequence: TGTGCCAGTAGAGGCCCTTTGGATCAGCCCCAGCATTTT. Its translation: CASRGPLDQPQHF.

The rearrangement joins TRBV19 to TRBJ2-1; 8 positions match TRBD1. CDR3 length: 14 amino acids. Germline assignment: CDR1 LNHDA and CDR2 SQIVND (reference sequence). J lost 8 bases, V lost 1 base, and 4 bases had no gene match. The CDR3 DNA follows: TGTGCCAGTAGTATAGCCGGACAGGGCTATGAGCAGTTCTTC. Translating it yields CASSIAGQGYEQFF.

V usage is TRBV19 and J usage is TRBJ2-1; 8 nucleotides line up with TRBD2. V dropped 4 bases and J dropped 7; count of bases not matched to a gene: 6. Looked up from germline, CDR1 is LNHDA and CDR2 is SQIVND (reference sequence). CDR3 length: 14 amino acids. The CDR3 loop is CASSNPGGPNEQFF. CDR3 coding DNA: TGTGCCAGTAGTAACCCGGGAGGGCCGAATGAGCAGTTCTTC.

The rearrangement uses TRBV10-3 and TRBJ1-2, with D tentatively TRBD1 (5 bases). V was cut by 3 bases and J by 6 bases, with 17 bases left in between. In germline, CDR1 is ENHRY, CDR2 SYGVKD. The CDR3 runs to 15 residues. The CDR3 DNA reads as TGTGCCATCAGTGAATCCTCGGGACGGCCCAATGGCTACACCTTC. It is translated as CAISESSGRPNGYTF.

The gene calls are TRBV5-1 and TRBJ2-5; D is undetermined. The CDR3 is 13 amino acids. V was trimmed by 0 bases and J by 3 bases, leaving 6 bases between them. From germline, CDR1 is SGHRS and CDR2 YFSETQ. CDR3 sequence (DNA): TGCGCCAGCAGCTTGGTTGTCGAAGAGACCCAGTACTTC. This gives the protein CASSLVVEETQYF.

The chain links TRBV15 to TRBJ2-1, with TRBD1 identical over 7 bases. The junction had 11 bases not matched to a gene; V was cut back by 4 bases and J by 8 bases. CDR1 is LNHNV and CDR2 is YYDKDF in the germline V gene (reference sequence). The CDR3 loop spans 15 amino acids. CDR3 loop: CATSNRGEVFDEQFF. DNA for the CDR3: TGTGCCACCAGCAACAGGGGAGAGGTCTTCGATGAGCAGTTCTTC.

J is TRBJ2-7 and V is TRBV5-1; the D is unclear. This CDR3 region has 12 residues. Trimming pared 3 bases from V and 4 bases from J, leaving 8 bases between. Germline values: CDR1 SGHRS, CDR2 YFSETQ. CDR3 region: CASSSRSYEQYF. In DNA, the CDR3 is TGCGCCAGCAGCTCCCGGAGTTACGAGCAGTACTTC.

The rearrangement uses TRBV28 and TRBJ2-2; D is unclear. CDR1 is MDHEN, CDR2 SYDVKM, per germline. CDR3 length: 14 amino acids. V gave up 2 bases and J gave up 2 bases, with 6 bases separating them. DNA for the CDR3: TGTGCCAGCAGTTTAATGGGTAACACCGGGGAGCTGTTTTTT. Its translation is CASSLMGNTGELFF.

DNA for the CDR3: TGTGCCAGCAGCTCGTCCCCGGGGGGTGTCCAGTACTTC. As protein: CASSSSPGGVQYF. The chain has TRBV7-3 and TRBJ2-7, with 7 bases aligning to TRBD2. The germline V gene has CDR1 SGHTA and CDR2 FQGTGA. Losses at the gene ends were 4 bases for V and 10 bases for J; bases not matched to a gene: 10. The CDR3 has 13 residues.

V is TRBV10-3 and J is TRBJ2-1; 8 nucleotides match TRBD2. J gave up 5 bases and V 7 bases, and 4 bases lay outside the gene matches. The CDR3 has 13 residues. Germline V gene lookup returns CDR1 ENHRY and CDR2 SYGVKD. The CDR3 loop is CAIMGSGDNEQFF. For the CDR3, the DNA is TGTGCCATCATGGGTAGCGGGGACAATGAGCAGTTCTTC.

The chain couples TRBV27 to TRBJ2-1, with TRBD2 matching over 10 bases. Looked up from germline, CDR1 is MNHEY and CDR2 is SMNVEV (reference sequence). The V and J ends lost 1 base and 7 bases, in that order; junction bases with no gene match: 7. CDR3 length equals 16 residues. CDR3 residues: CASSLWASGSVNEQFF. The DNA for the CDR3 is TGTGCCAGCAGTTTATGGGCTAGCGGGAGTGTTAATGAGCAGTTCTTC.

V usage is TRBV5-1 and J usage is TRBJ1-4; perhaps TRBD1 as D (5 bases). This CDR3 region has 15 residues. Germline values: CDR1 SGHRS, CDR2 YFSETQ. V was pared by 4 bases and J by 3 bases, with 13 bases between. The CDR3 spells CASSTGGGPNEKLFF. The CDR3 DNA reads TGCGCCAGCAGCACCGGCGGGGGTCCTAATGAAAAACTGTTTTTT.

Remarks on this clone: At one end, the junction sequence differs from germline, possibly due to a read error. As DNA, the CDR3 is TGTGCCAGCAGTTTAGAGACAGGGACGCCTGGCTACACCTTC. This translates into CASSLETGTPGYTF. This rearrangement joins TRBV7-2 to TRBJ1-2, with 7 bases identical to TRBD1. The CDR3 covers 14 residues. Germline V CDR1 and CDR2: SGHTA, FQGNSA.

This rearrangement joins TRBV28 to TRBJ1-1, with a weak D call TRBD1 (5 bases). There are 14 residues in the CDR3. Germline assignment: CDR1 MDHEN and CDR2 SYDVKM. V was cut by 2 bases and J by 0 bases, with 7 bases left in between. The CDR3 DNA follows: TGTGCCAGCAGTTTAGGCAGGGTGAACACTGAAGCTTTCTTT. Translation: CASSLGRVNTEAFF.

The chain carries TRBV16 and TRBJ1-5; perhaps TRBD1 as D (5 bases). This CDR3 comprises 15 residues. Germline V CDR1 and CDR2: KGHSY, FQNENV. V lost 1 base and J lost 4, with 11 bases in between. The chain's CDR3 is CASSQFSGENQPQHF. In DNA form, the CDR3 reads TGTGCCAGCAGCCAATTCTCGGGGGAGAATCAGCCCCAGCATTTT.